This paragraph covers one TCR beta chain sequence. TCRdb re-analysed the 5' RACE reads in MiXCR, keeping a single row per CDR3 protein. The data contain about 82,000 distinct CDR3 sequences, approximately 12% of them singletons. This sample is drawn from a study of spatial heterogeneity in lung cancer. Documented time point: sample taken at primary tumor resection. Tumor, nontumor lung or frozen PBMC supplied whole RNA, sequenced without sorting. V dropped 7 bases and J dropped 3; count of bases not matched to a gene: 13. The germline gives CDR1 SQVTM, CDR2 ANQGSEA. This CDR3 has 16 amino acids. The chain is built from TRBV29-1 and TRBJ2-2, with 8 positions matching TRBD2. The clonotype comes from a male donor with early-stage non-small cell lung cancer. The source material was PBMCs, sampled at surgery. The CDR3 region is CSGDYSGKLDTGELFF. The CDR3 DNA is TGCAGCGGGGACTATAGCGGGAAATTGGACACCGGGGAGCTGTTTTTT.